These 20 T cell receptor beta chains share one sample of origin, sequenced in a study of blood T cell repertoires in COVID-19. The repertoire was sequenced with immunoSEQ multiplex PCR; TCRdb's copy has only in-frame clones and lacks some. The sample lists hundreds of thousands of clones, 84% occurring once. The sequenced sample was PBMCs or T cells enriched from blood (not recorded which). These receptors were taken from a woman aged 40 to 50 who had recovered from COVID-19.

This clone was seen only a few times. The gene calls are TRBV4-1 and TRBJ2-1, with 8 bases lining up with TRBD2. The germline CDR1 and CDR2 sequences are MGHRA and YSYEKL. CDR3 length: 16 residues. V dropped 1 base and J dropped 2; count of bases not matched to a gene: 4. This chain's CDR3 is CASSQVVSGTYNEQFF. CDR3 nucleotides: TGCGCCAGCAGCCAAGTTGTTAGCGGGACCTACAATGAGCAGTTCTTC.

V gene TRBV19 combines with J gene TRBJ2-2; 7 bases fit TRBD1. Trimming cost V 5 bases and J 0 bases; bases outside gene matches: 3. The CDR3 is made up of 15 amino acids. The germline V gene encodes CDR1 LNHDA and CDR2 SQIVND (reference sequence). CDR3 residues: CASSRQGANTGELFF. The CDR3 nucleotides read TGTGCCAGTAGTCGGCAGGGGGCGAACACCGGGGAGCTGTTTTTT.

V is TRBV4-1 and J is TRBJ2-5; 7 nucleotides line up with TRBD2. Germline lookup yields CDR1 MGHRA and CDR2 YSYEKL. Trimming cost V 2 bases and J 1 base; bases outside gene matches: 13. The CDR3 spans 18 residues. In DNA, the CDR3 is TGCGCCAGCAGCCAAATTCGGGGGTCACGGGAGGTCCAAGAGACCCAGTACTTC. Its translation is CASSQIRGSREVQETQYF.

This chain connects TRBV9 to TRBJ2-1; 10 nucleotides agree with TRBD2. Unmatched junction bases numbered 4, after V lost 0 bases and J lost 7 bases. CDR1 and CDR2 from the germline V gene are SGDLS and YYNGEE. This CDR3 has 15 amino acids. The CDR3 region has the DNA TGTGCCAGCAGCGTAGCGAGCGGGAGGGAGAATGAGCAGTTCTTC. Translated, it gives CASSVASGRENEQFF.

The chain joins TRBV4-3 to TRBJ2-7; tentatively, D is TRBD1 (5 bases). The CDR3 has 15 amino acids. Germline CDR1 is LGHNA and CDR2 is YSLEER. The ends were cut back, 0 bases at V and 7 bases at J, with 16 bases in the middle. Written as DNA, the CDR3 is TGCGCCAGCAGCCAAGATGGGGTCATGGGGCGTGAGCAGTACGTC. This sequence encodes CASSQDGVMGREQYV.

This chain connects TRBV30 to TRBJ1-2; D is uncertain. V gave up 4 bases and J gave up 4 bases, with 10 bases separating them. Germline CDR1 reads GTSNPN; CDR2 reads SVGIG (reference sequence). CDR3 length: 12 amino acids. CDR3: CAWTGAGYGYTF. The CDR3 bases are TGTGCCTGGACGGGAGCCGGCTATGGCTACACCTTC.

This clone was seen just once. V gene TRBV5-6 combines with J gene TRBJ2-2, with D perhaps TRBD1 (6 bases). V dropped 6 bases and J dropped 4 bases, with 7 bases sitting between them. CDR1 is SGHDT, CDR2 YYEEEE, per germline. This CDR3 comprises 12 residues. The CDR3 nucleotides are TGTGCCAGCACCAGGGGCACCGGGGAGCTGTTTTTT. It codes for CASTRGTGELFF.

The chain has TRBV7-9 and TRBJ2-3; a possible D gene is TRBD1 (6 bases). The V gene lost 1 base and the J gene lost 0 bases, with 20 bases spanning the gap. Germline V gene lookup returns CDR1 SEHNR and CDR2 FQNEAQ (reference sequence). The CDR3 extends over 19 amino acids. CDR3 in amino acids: CASSLERGLATKSTDTQYF. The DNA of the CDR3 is TGTGCCAGCAGCTTAGAGAGGGGGTTAGCGACAAAAAGCACAGATACGCAGTATTTT.

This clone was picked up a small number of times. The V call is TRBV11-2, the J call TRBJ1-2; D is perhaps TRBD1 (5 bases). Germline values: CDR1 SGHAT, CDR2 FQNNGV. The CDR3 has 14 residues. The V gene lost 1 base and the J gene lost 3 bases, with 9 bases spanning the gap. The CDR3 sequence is CASSLVATDYGYTF. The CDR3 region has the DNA TGTGCCAGCAGCTTAGTGGCGACAGACTATGGCTACACCTTC. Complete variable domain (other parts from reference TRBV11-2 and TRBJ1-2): EAGVAQSPRYKIIEKRQSVAFWCNPISGHATLYWYQQILGQGPKLLIQFQNNGVVDDSQLPKDRFSAERLKGVDSTLKIQPAKLEDSAVYLCASSLVATDYGYTFGSGTRLTVV.

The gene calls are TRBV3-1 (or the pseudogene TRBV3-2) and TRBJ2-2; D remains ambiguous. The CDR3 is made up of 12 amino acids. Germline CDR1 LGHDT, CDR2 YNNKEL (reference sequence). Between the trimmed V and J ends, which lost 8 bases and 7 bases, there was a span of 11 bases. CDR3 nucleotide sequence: TGTGCCAGCCGATTGATCGGCGGGGAGCTGTTTTTT. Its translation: CASRLIGGELFF.

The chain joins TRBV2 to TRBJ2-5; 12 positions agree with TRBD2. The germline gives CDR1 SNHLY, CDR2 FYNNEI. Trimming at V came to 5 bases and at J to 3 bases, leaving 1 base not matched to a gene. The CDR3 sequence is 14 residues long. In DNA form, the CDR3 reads TGTGCCAGCAGTTGGACTAGCGGGGAAGAGACCCAGTACTTC. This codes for CASSWTSGEETQYF.

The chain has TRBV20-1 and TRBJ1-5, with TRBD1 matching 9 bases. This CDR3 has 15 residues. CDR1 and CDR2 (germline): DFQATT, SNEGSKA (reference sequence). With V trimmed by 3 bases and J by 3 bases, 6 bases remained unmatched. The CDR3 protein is CSASPDRGSNQPQHF. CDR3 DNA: TGCAGTGCTAGTCCGGACAGGGGATCCAATCAGCCCCAGCATTTT.

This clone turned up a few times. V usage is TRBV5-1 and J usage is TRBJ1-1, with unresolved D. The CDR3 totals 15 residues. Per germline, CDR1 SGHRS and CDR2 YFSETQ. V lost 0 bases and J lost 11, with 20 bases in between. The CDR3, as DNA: TGCGCCAGCAGCTTGGAGGGAGGCGTTTCTGTTTCGGCTTTCTTT. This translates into CASSLEGGVSVSAFF.

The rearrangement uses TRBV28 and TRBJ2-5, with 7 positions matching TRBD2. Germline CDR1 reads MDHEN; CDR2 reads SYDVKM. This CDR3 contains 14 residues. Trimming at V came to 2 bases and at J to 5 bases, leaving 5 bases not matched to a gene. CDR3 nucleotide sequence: TGTGCCAGCAGTTTAGGTCGGGAGGTGGAGACCCAGTACTTC. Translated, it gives CASSLGREVETQYF.

The CDR3 nucleotides read TGCGCCAGCAGTCAGGATCCAAATAGCAATCAGCCCCAGCATTTT. It specifies CASSQDPNSNQPQHF. The gene calls are TRBV5-1 and TRBJ1-5; D gene unclear. The CDR3 consists of 15 residues. Germline CDR1 reads SGHRS; CDR2 reads YFSETQ. V was clipped by 5 bases and J by 0 bases, with 12 bases between them.

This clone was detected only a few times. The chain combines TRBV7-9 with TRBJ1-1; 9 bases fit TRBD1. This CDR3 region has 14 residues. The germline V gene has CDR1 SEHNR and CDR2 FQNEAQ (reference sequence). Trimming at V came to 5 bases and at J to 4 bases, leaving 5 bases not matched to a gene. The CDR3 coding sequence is TGTGCCAGCAGCGATGCGACAGGGGGCACTGAAGCTTTCTTT. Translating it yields CASSDATGGTEAFF.

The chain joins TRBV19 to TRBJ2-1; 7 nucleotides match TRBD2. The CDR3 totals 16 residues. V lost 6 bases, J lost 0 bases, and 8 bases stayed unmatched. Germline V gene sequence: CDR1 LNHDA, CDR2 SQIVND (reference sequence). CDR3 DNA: TGTGCCAGTAGAAACTACAGCGGGACCTCCTACAATGAGCAGTTCTTC. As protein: CASRNYSGTSYNEQFF. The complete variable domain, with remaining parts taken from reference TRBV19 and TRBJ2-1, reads DGGITQSPKYLFRKEGQNVTLSCEQNLNHDAMYWYRQDPGQGLRLIYYSQIVNDFQKGDIAEGYSVSREKKESFPLTVTSAQKNPTAFYLCASRNYSGTSYNEQFFGPGTRLTVL.

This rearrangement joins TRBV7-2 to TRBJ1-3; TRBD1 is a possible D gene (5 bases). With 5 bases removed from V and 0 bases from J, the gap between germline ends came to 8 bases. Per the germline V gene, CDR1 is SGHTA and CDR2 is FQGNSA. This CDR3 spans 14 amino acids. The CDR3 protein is CASSQGASGNTIYF. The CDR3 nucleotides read TGTGCCAGCAGCCAGGGCGCCTCTGGAAACACCATATATTTT. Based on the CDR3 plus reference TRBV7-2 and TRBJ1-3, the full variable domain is GAGVSQSPSNKVTEKGKDVELRCDPISGHTALYWYRQSLGQGLEFLIYFQGNSAPDKSGLPSDRFSAERTGGSVSTLTIQRTQQEDSAVYLCASSQGASGNTIYFGEGSWLTVV.

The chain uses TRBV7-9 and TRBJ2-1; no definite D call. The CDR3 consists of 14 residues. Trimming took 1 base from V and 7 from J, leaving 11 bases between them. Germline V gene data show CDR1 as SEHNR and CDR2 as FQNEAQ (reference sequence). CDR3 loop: CASSLVLRENEQFF. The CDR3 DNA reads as TGTGCCAGCAGCTTAGTTTTACGAGAGAATGAGCAGTTCTTC.

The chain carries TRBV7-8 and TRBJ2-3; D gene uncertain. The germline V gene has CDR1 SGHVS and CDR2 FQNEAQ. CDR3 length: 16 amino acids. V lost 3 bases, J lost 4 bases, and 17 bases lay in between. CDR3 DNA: TGTGCCAGCAGCTTGACCCCCGCAAAGCTAGCAGATACGCAGTATTTT. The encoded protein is CASSLTPAKLADTQYF.